The 8 T cell receptor beta chains below all came from one sample that was sequenced in a study of T cell changes during pregnancy in multiple sclerosis. Profiled with immunoSEQ multiplex PCR; TCRdb holds only in-frame clones, not every one. The sample records approximately 89,000 clones, approximately 94% being singletons. This material consisted of peripheral blood, taken in the third trimester of pregnancy. All receptors derive from a female donor with multiple sclerosis, enrolled in a pregnancy study.

V usage is TRBV18 and J usage is TRBJ2-5; D not resolved. Trimming removed 3 bases from V and 2 bases from J, with 7 bases in between. The CDR3 has 13 amino acids. Germline V gene sequence: CDR1 KGHSH, CDR2 LQKENI. CDR3 sequence (DNA): TGTGCCAGCTCACCCCCAACACAAGAGACCCAGTACTTC. Its protein product is CASSPPTQETQYF.

A remark on this clone: Other DNA sequences within the sample encode an identical CDR3. The J gene is TRBJ1-2, the V gene TRBV7-9; TRBD1 aligns across 7 bases. Unmatched junction bases numbered 2, after V lost 3 bases and J lost 1 base. The CDR3 totals 14 residues. Germline assignment: CDR1 SEHNR and CDR2 FQNEAQ (reference sequence). This CDR3 reads CASSFGDSNYGYTF. CDR3 nucleotide sequence: TGTGCCAGCAGCTTCGGGGACAGTAACTATGGCTACACCTTC. The complete variable domain, with remaining parts taken from reference TRBV7-9 and TRBJ1-2, reads DTGVSQNPRHKITKRGQNVTFRCDPISEHNRLYWYRQTLGQGPEFLTYFQNEAQLEKSRLLSDRFSAERPKGSFSTLEIQRTEQGDSAMYLCASSFGDSNYGYTFGSGTRLTVV.

The chain recombines TRBV9 with TRBJ1-6; 8 bases match TRBD1. Germline V gives CDR1 SGDLS, CDR2 YYNGEE. The CDR3 is made up of 17 amino acids. V shed 3 bases and J 5 bases; nucleotides not matched to a gene: 10. The CDR3 region is CASSDYTGGINNSPLHF. The DNA for the CDR3 is TGTGCCAGCAGCGATTATACAGGGGGGATCAATAATTCACCCCTCCACTTT.

The chain recombines TRBV6-5 with TRBJ1-2; D call uncertain. The germline CDR1 and CDR2 sequences are MNHEY and SVGAGI. V lost 1 base to trimming and J lost 3 bases, with 15 bases between them. The CDR3 totals 16 residues. The CDR3 protein is CASSYFTRRGDYGYTF. In nucleotides, the CDR3 is TGTGCCAGCAGTTACTTCACGCGGCGGGGTGACTATGGCTACACCTTC.

This chain links TRBV9 with TRBJ2-5; possible D gene TRBD2, 6 bases. Trimming pared 0 bases from V and 3 bases from J, leaving 15 bases between. CDR1 SGDLS and CDR2 YYNGEE come from the germline V gene. The CDR3 runs 16 residues. The CDR3 bases are TGTGCCAGCAGCGTAGGATCCCTTAGCGGCGAAGAGACCCAGTACTTC. Translation: CASSVGSLSGEETQYF. The full variable domain, rest sourced from reference TRBV9 and TRBJ2-5, is DSGVTQTPKHLITATGQRVTLRCSPRSGDLSVYWYQQSLDQGLQFLIQYYNGEERAKGNILERFSAQQFPDLHSELNLSSLELGDSALYFCASSVGSLSGEETQYFGPGTRLLVL.

This chain links TRBV28 with TRBJ2-7; TRBD1 matches 8 bases. Germline CDR1 MDHEN, CDR2 SYDVKM. The junction had 2 bases not matched to a gene; V was cut back by 2 bases and J by 2 bases. The length of the CDR3 is 14 residues. In nucleotides, the CDR3 is TGTGCCAGCAGTTTAGCAGGGGGCGCCTACGAGCAGTACTTC. Encoded protein: CASSLAGGAYEQYF.

This rearrangement joins TRBV9 to TRBJ2-3; no firm D call. CDR3 length: 13 amino acids. Looked up from germline, CDR1 is SGDLS and CDR2 is YYNGEE. Between the trimmed V and J ends, which lost 3 bases and 6 bases, there was a span of 11 bases. In DNA, the CDR3 is TGTGCCAGCAGCGCCCCGGTGCGGGATACGCAGTATTTT. Its protein is CASSAPVRDTQYF. The full variable domain, completed using reference TRBV9 and TRBJ2-3, is DSGVTQTPKHLITATGQRVTLRCSPRSGDLSVYWYQQSLDQGLQFLIQYYNGEERAKGNILERFSAQQFPDLHSELNLSSLELGDSALYFCASSAPVRDTQYFGPGTRLTVL.

V usage is TRBV4-2 and J usage is TRBJ1-6; D possibly corresponds to TRBD1 (5 bases). The V and J ends lost 4 bases and 2 bases respectively, with 9 bases between them. The CDR3 has 15 residues. Germline V gives CDR1 LGHNA, CDR2 YNFKEQ. CDR3 sequence: CASSPPTAYNSPLHF. The CDR3 nucleotides are TGTGCCAGCAGCCCCCCGACAGCCTATAATTCACCCCTCCACTTT.